A single sample gave rise to the 27 T cell receptor beta chains below, sequenced in a study of blood T cells in healthy people across ages (dated by TCRdb to between 2014 and 2016). Libraries were built with 5' RACE. The sequencer listed for this sample is Illumina HiSeq 2500. A second PCR of roughly 7 to 12 cycles was run with a J-beta primer mix and a sample-barcoded 5' primer. In-frame beta chains were kept once TCRdb had trimmed the public reads at Q25 with fastp and called clones with MiXCR. Each entry is one CDR3 protein sequence, shown with its most common DNA and genes. For this sample the table gives hundreds of thousands of distinct CDR3 sequences, of which around 21% were detected only once. 3.6% of the sample is in the top ten clones. Sequenced material: blood. The receptors were gathered from a man aged 65 to 85 in good health.

This clonotype was detected many times. The rearrangement links TRBV11-2 to TRBJ2-7; 9 bases line up with TRBD2. Trimming at V came to 2 bases and at J to 1 base, leaving 3 bases not matched to a gene. There are 15 residues in the CDR3. The germline CDR1 and CDR2 sequences are SGHAT and FQNNGV. The CDR3 DNA reads TGTGCCAGCAGCTTATTCGCGGGAGGGTCCTACGAGCAGTACTTC. Residues: CASSLFAGGSYEQYF.

The chain recombines TRBV5-1 with TRBJ2-5, with 8 bases lining up with TRBD1. This CDR3 region has 14 residues. Losses at the gene ends were 3 bases for V and 5 bases for J; bases not matched to a gene: 6. Per germline, CDR1 SGHRS and CDR2 YFSETQ. CDR3 in amino acids: CASSYGQGVETQYF. The CDR3 DNA follows: TGCGCCAGCAGCTACGGACAGGGCGTGGAGACCCAGTACTTC.

This clonotype was found a few times. The chain uses TRBV12-3 or TRBV12-4 and TRBJ1-2, with D perhaps TRBD1 (5 bases). V gave up 6 bases and J gave up 8 bases, with 19 bases separating them. The CDR3 length is 14 residues. The CDR3 nucleotides read TGTGCCAGCAGCCCTTCGGGGACTCCGTTGGGCTACACCTTC. Translating gives CASSPSGTPLGYTF.

The chain carries TRBV7-9 and TRBJ1-4, with 12 bases fitting TRBD1. This CDR3 contains 14 residues. CDR1 and CDR2 (germline): SEHNR, FQNEAQ (reference sequence). The junction had 5 bases not matched to a gene; V was cut back by 7 bases and J by 8 bases. CDR3 DNA: TGTGCCAGCAAGGACGGGACAGGGGGCGAAAAACTGTTTTTT. It codes for CASKDGTGGEKLFF. The full variable domain, its missing parts supplied by reference TRBV7-9 and TRBJ1-4, is DTGVSQNPRHKITKRGQNVTFRCDPISEHNRLYWYRQTLGQGPEFLTYFQNEAQLEKSRLLSDRFSAERPKGSFSTLEIQRTEQGDSAMYLCASKDGTGGEKLFFGSGTQLSVL.

This clonotype has a handful of counts. The chain combines TRBV5-1 with TRBJ2-5; D remains unclear. The J call is uncertain, as TRBJ2-7 better fits the DNA end. The germline V gene encodes CDR1 SGHRS and CDR2 YFSETQ. The CDR3 loop spans 13 amino acids. The CDR3 reads CASSLVDGYEQYF. The CDR3 DNA follows: TGCGCCAGCAGCTTGGTCGACGGCTACGAGCAGTACTTC.

The gene calls are TRBV6-2 or TRBV6-3 and TRBJ2-4; D is ambiguous. V was shortened by 8 bases and J by 8 bases, with 10 bases between the two germline ends. The CDR3 has 11 amino acids. CDR1 MNHEY and CDR2 SVGEGT come from the germline V gene. Here the CDR3 DNA reads TGTGCCAGCGCCATCAGTGACATTCAGTACTTC. Protein product: CASAISDIQYF.

In the case of this clonotype: One base away lies a much larger clone, so this may be a sequencing read error. The rearrangement links TRBV27 to TRBJ2-5; D is ambiguous. The CDR3 has 12 amino acids. Germline V gene data show CDR1 as MNHEY and CDR2 as SMNVEV (reference sequence). This CDR3 reads CAGSFAGETQYF. The DNA of the CDR3 is TGTGCCGGCAGTTTTGCTGGGGAGACCCAGTACTTC.

The V call is TRBV7-9, the J call TRBJ1-2, with 7 bases fitting TRBD1. The junction had 5 bases not matched to a gene; V was cut back by 3 bases and J by 4 bases. The CDR3 is 14 amino acids. CDR1 is SEHNR and CDR2 is FQNEAQ in the germline V gene (reference sequence). This chain's CDR3 is CASSFQGVGYGYTF. Here the CDR3 DNA reads TGTGCCAGCAGCTTCCAGGGGGTAGGCTATGGCTACACCTTC.

The chain links TRBV5-1 to TRBJ2-7, with D tentatively TRBD2 (5 bases). The length of the CDR3 is 15 residues. Trimming shortened V by 0 bases and J by 0 bases, and 10 bases separated the two germline ends. Germline CDR1 is SGHRS and CDR2 is YFSETQ. The CDR3: CASSLVGEPSYEQYF. DNA for the CDR3: TGCGCCAGCAGCTTGGTCGGGGAACCCTCCTACGAGCAGTACTTC.

This clonotype was recorded at least ten times. The CDR3 region has the DNA TGCAGTGCTTCCGCTACGGGGGGGCAGTTTTACGAGCAGTACTTC. Protein product: CSASATGGQFYEQYF. The chain has TRBV20-1 and TRBJ2-7; 8 bases fit TRBD2. V shed 5 bases, J shed 4 bases, and the junction held 13 bases outside the gene matches. The germline gives CDR1 DFQATT, CDR2 SNEGSKA (reference sequence). This CDR3 contains 15 residues.

This clonotype was counted many times. V and J are TRBV4-1 and TRBJ2-2, with D perhaps matching TRBD2 (6 bases). Germline CDR1 and CDR2: MGHRA and YSYEKL. This CDR3 spans 14 amino acids. The germline V and J ends were trimmed by 0 bases and 9 bases, with 11 bases remaining between them. In nucleotides, the CDR3 is TGCGCCAGCAGCCAAGAATCCGGGAGTAGGGAGCTGTTTTTT. Its translation: CASSQESGSRELFF.

This clonotype was found a few times. The genes are TRBV7-6 and TRBJ2-3, with D perhaps TRBD1 or TRBD2 (5 bases each). This CDR3 comprises 14 residues. With 5 bases removed from V and 6 bases from J, the gap between germline ends came to 15 bases. Germline CDR1 SGHVS, CDR2 FNYEAQ. In nucleotides, the CDR3 is TGTGCCAGCAGCCCCCGAGGGGAGTGGGATACGCAGTATTTT. Protein: CASSPRGEWDTQYF.

This clonotype was counted between two and nine times. The V call is TRBV30, the J call TRBJ2-7; unclear D gene. Trimming stripped 1 base from V and 5 bases from J, with 9 bases between. The CDR3 has 12 amino acids. Looked up from germline, CDR1 is GTSNPN and CDR2 is SVGIG (reference sequence). This CDR3 is CAWSGRLNEQYF. The DNA for the CDR3 is TGTGCCTGGAGTGGGCGGCTTAACGAGCAGTACTTC.

The chain employs TRBV20-1 and TRBJ2-7; tentatively, D is TRBD1 or TRBD2 (5 bases each). The germline V gene encodes CDR1 DFQATT and CDR2 SNEGSKA (reference sequence). Trimming pared 6 bases from V and 6 bases from J, leaving 18 bases between. The CDR3 is 13 residues long. CDR3 loop: CSASSGSGTEQYF. The CDR3 nucleotides read TGCAGTGCATCATCCGGTTCAGGGACCGAGCAGTACTTC.

The V call is TRBV7-2, the J call TRBJ2-3; possibly TRBD1 or TRBD2 for D (6 bases each). From germline, CDR1 is SGHTA and CDR2 FQGNSA. This CDR3 comprises 15 residues. DNA for the CDR3: TGTGGGGGGCCATACGGGAGAGGAAGCACAGATACGCAGTATTTT. Amino acids: CGGPYGRGSTDTQYF.

The DNA of the CDR3 is TGTGCCAGCAGCTTAATTGTAGCGGGAGGTGTGAATACGCAGTATTTT. Amino acid sequence: CASSLIVAGGVNTQYF. The gene calls are TRBV7-3 and TRBJ2-3, with 10 positions matching TRBD2. V shed 1 base and J 7 bases; nucleotides not matched to a gene: 8. The CDR3 loop spans 16 amino acids. Per the germline V gene, CDR1 is SGHTA and CDR2 is FQGTGA.

The rearrangement uses TRBV12-3 or TRBV12-4 and TRBJ2-2; perhaps TRBD2 as D (5 bases). This CDR3 contains 16 residues. Trimming left V 5 bases short and J 2 bases short, with 15 bases between. CDR3 in DNA: TGTGCCAGCAGTACACCTAGCAGAACTAACACCGGGGAGCTGTTTTTT. Encoded protein: CASSTPSRTNTGELFF.

This clonotype appeared a few times. V usage is TRBV6-2 or TRBV6-3 and J usage is TRBJ2-1, with D possibly called TRBD1 or TRBD2 (5 bases each). Germline loops: CDR1 MNHEY, CDR2 SVGEGT. V lost 6 bases to trimming and J lost 6 bases, with 15 bases between them. The CDR3 covers 14 residues. The CDR3 here is CASSIGTFSNEQFF. The CDR3 DNA is TGTGCCAGCAGCATCGGGACGTTTTCCAATGAGCAGTTCTTC.

This clonotype has just a few counts. This chain links TRBV15 with TRBJ2-5; the D is unclear. V was shortened by 0 bases and J by 2 bases, with 10 bases between the two germline ends. The CDR3 runs to 15 residues. Germline-derived CDR1 and CDR2 are LNHNV and YYDKDF (reference sequence). CDR3 in amino acids: CATSREGREQETQYF. The CDR3 coding sequence is TGTGCCACCAGCAGAGAAGGTCGCGAGCAAGAGACCCAGTACTTC.

In its sample, this clonotype was seen many times. This rearrangement joins TRBV20-1 to TRBJ2-4; D possibly corresponds to TRBD2 (6 bases). CDR1 is DFQATT and CDR2 is SNEGSKA in the germline V gene (reference sequence). V gave up 3 bases and J gave up 0 bases, with 15 bases separating them. CDR3 length: 16 residues. CDR3 sequence reads: CSARGRDFVAKNIQYF. The CDR3 bases are TGCAGTGCTAGGGGCCGGGACTTCGTAGCCAAAAACATTCAGTACTTC.

V and J are TRBV7-9 and TRBJ2-7; TRBD2 aligns across 8 bases. CDR1 and CDR2 from the germline V gene are SEHNR and FQNEAQ (reference sequence). V shed 5 bases, J shed 3 bases, and the junction held 9 bases outside the gene matches. The CDR3 consists of 15 residues. The CDR3 coding sequence is TGTGCCAGCAGCCCCCGGGTAGCGGGAAGCTACGAGCAGTACTTC. Its translation: CASSPRVAGSYEQYF.

The chain uses TRBV20-1 and TRBJ1-1, with a possible D match to TRBD1 (6 bases). V lost 6 bases and J lost 2, with 10 bases in between. The germline CDR1 and CDR2 sequences are DFQATT and SNEGSKA (reference sequence). The CDR3 sequence is 12 residues long. The CDR3 is CSAPDSNTEAFF. The CDR3 nucleotides read TGCAGTGCCCCGGACAGTAACACTGAAGCTTTCTTT.

V usage is TRBV5-4 and J usage is TRBJ2-1; 13 positions match TRBD2. V dropped 7 bases and J dropped 8; count of bases not matched to a gene: 3. This CDR3 spans 13 amino acids. CDR1 and CDR2 from the germline V gene are SGHNT and YYREEE (reference sequence). The CDR3 loop is CASGTSGKDEQFF. Written as DNA, the CDR3 is TGTGCCAGCGGGACTAGCGGGAAGGATGAGCAGTTCTTC.

This clonotype occurred a few times. The rearrangement uses TRBV3-1 and TRBJ2-3; D is unresolved. V was clipped by 1 base and J by 3 bases, with 14 bases between them. The germline gives CDR1 LGHDT, CDR2 YNNKEL (reference sequence). CDR3 length equals 16 residues. CDR3 region: CASSQGSSPRTDTQYF. The CDR3 nucleotides read TGTGCCAGCAGCCAAGGTTCGAGCCCAAGGACAGATACGCAGTATTTT.

This clonotype was recorded a few times. The chain is built from TRBV19 and TRBJ2-3; possibly TRBD1 or TRBD2 for D (5 bases each). V lost 8 bases and J lost 3, with 15 bases in between. This CDR3 spans 14 amino acids. Germline values: CDR1 LNHDA, CDR2 SQIVND (reference sequence). The CDR3 DNA reads as TGTGCCAGTCGACGCAGGGACCGAACAGATACGCAGTATTTT. It specifies CASRRRDRTDTQYF. The whole variable domain, filled in from reference TRBV19 and TRBJ2-3, reads DGGITQSPKYLFRKEGQNVTLSCEQNLNHDAMYWYRQDPGQGLRLIYYSQIVNDFQKGDIAEGYSVSREKKESFPLTVTSAQKNPTAFYLCASRRRDRTDTQYFGPGTRLTVL.

This clonotype was recorded a few times. The chain couples TRBV19 to TRBJ1-3; TRBD1 might be the D (6 bases). Germline CDR1 and CDR2: LNHDA and SQIVND (reference sequence). This CDR3 has 14 amino acids. V lost 8 bases, J lost 0 bases, and 11 bases lay in between. CDR3 nucleotide sequence: TGTGCCAGTGACCAGGGGAGCTCTGGAAACACCATATATTTT. Its protein product is CASDQGSSGNTIYF.

V is TRBV7-2 and J is TRBJ2-2; no clear D gene. The CDR3 contains 14 residues. V shed 2 bases and J shed 3 bases, with 7 bases lying between them. Germline V gene sequence: CDR1 SGHTA, CDR2 FQGNSA. Written as DNA, the CDR3 is TGTGCCAGCAGCTTACAAGGGTACACCGGGGAGCTGTTTTTT. It specifies CASSLQGYTGELFF.